The 32 T cell receptor beta chains below come from one sample, sequenced in a study of identical twins. MiXCR, applied by TCRdb to the 5' RACE reads, yields one record per CDR3 protein. The profile shows just over 500,000 distinct CDR3 sequences, 22% of them singletons. This sample also appeared in a second study, on T cells expressing NK-cell markers.

The sample consisted of CD4+ T cells sorted from blood. The receptor source for this set is a woman aged 18-29 years in good health.

In this sample, this clonotype turned up many times. The CDR3 sequence: CASSREETQYF. CDR3 DNA sequence: TGTGCCAGCAGCCGTGAAGAGACCCAGTACTTC. The chain recombines TRBV7-9 with TRBJ2-5; D uncertain. The CDR3 covers 11 residues. Trimming pared 5 bases from V and 3 bases from J, leaving 4 bases between. Germline CDR1 is SEHNR and CDR2 is FQNEAQ (reference sequence).

This clonotype was observed a handful of times. The chain combines TRBV20-1 with TRBJ2-1; no firm D call. The germline gives CDR1 DFQATT, CDR2 SNEGSKA (reference sequence). The V end lost 2 bases, the J end lost 4 bases, and 18 bases lay between the germline ends. The length of the CDR3 is 16 residues. In nucleotides, the CDR3 is TGCAGTGCTAGATCCCCCCAGACGGTGATTTACAATGAGCAGTTCTTC. Its translation: CSARSPQTVIYNEQFF.

The rearrangement joins TRBV6-2 or TRBV6-3 to TRBJ1-5; D possibly corresponds to TRBD1 (6 bases). Germline V gives CDR1 MNHEY, CDR2 SVGEGT. CDR3 length equals 13 residues. V was pared by 6 bases and J by 5 bases, with 11 bases between. This CDR3 is CASSRDTYQPQHF. For the CDR3, the DNA is TGTGCCAGCAGCAGGGACACCTATCAGCCCCAGCATTTT.

This clonotype has at least ten counts. This chain uses TRBV29-1 with TRBJ1-6, with no clear D. Germline V gene lookup returns CDR1 SQVTM and CDR2 ANQGSEA. The CDR3 runs to 10 residues. V lost 6 bases to trimming and J lost 8 bases, with 5 bases between them. The CDR3, as DNA: TGCAGCGTCCCGCATTCACCCCTCCACTTT. Translated, it gives CSVPHSPLHF.

This clonotype has at least ten counts. The CDR3 reads CASSLTTRSETPLHF. In nucleotides, the CDR3 is TGTGCCAGCAGCTTGACGACACGCTCCGAGACACCCCTCCACTTT. The chain employs TRBV7-2 and TRBJ1-6; unclear D gene. This CDR3 has 15 residues. Per germline, CDR1 SGHTA and CDR2 FQGNSA. V dropped 3 bases and J dropped 11 bases, with 17 bases sitting between them.

The chain links TRBV6-5 to TRBJ1-2; the match to TRBD1 covers 7 bases. From germline, CDR1 is MNHEY and CDR2 SVGAGI. The CDR3 extends over 12 amino acids. J lost 8 bases, V lost 6 bases, and 6 bases had no gene match. The CDR3 here is CASRTGIGGYTF. The CDR3 nucleotides read TGTGCCAGCAGGACAGGGATCGGAGGCTACACCTTC.

The V call is TRBV5-1, the J call TRBJ1-3, with a tentative D call TRBD1 (5 bases). Germline assignment: CDR1 SGHRS and CDR2 YFSETQ. This CDR3 has 14 residues. Trimming pared 4 bases from V and 8 bases from J, leaving 16 bases between. Here the CDR3 reads CASSVGRLQYTIYF. The CDR3 nucleotides read TGCGCCAGCAGCGTGGGGCGTCTGCAGTACACCATATATTTT.

The chain joins TRBV4-3 to TRBJ1-2; D ambiguous. Between the trimmed V and J ends, which lost 1 base and 8 bases, there was a span of 14 bases. The CDR3 has 14 residues. Germline loops: CDR1 LGHNA, CDR2 YSLEER. The CDR3 coding sequence is TGCGCCAGCAGCCAAGGTTACGGCGCGGCGGGCTACACCTTC. Translating it yields CASSQGYGAAGYTF.

This chain links TRBV7-2 with TRBJ1-5; perhaps TRBD1 as D (6 bases). V lost 4 bases and J lost 6, with 10 bases in between. In germline, CDR1 is SGHTA, CDR2 FQGNSA. The CDR3 spans 13 residues. The CDR3 reads CASSSNRVQPQHF. CDR3 bases: TGTGCCAGCAGCTCGAACAGGGTTCAGCCCCAGCATTTT. The entire variable domain, with the rest obtained from reference TRBV7-2 and TRBJ1-5, is as follows: GAGVSQSPSNKVTEKGKDVELRCDPISGHTALYWYRQSLGQGLEFLIYFQGNSAPDKSGLPSDRFSAERTGGSVSTLTIQRTQQEDSAVYLCASSSNRVQPQHFGDGTRLSIL.

This sequence joins TRBV20-1 and TRBJ1-5; D unresolved. V dropped 6 bases and J dropped 4 bases, with 16 bases sitting between them. The CDR3 is 14 residues long. CDR1 and CDR2 (germline): DFQATT, SNEGSKA (reference sequence). CDR3 region: CSAKVASYNQPQHF. The CDR3 DNA reads TGCAGTGCGAAGGTGGCCAGCTATAATCAGCCCCAGCATTTT.

V usage is TRBV7-2 and J usage is TRBJ1-1; D possibly corresponds to TRBD1 (5 bases). Trimming left V 5 bases short and J 6 bases short, with 16 bases between. This CDR3 contains 14 residues. The germline CDR1 and CDR2 sequences are SGHTA and FQGNSA. The CDR3 here is CASSAGRPGAEAFF. The CDR3 region has the DNA TGTGCCAGCAGCGCCGGACGGCCGGGGGCTGAAGCTTTCTTT. Variable domain in full (rest from reference TRBV7-2 and TRBJ1-1): GAGVSQSPSNKVTEKGKDVELRCDPISGHTALYWYRQSLGQGLEFLIYFQGNSAPDKSGLPSDRFSAERTGGSVSTLTIQRTQQEDSAVYLCASSAGRPGAEAFFGQGTRLTVV.

The chain has TRBV7-2 and TRBJ2-1; D is undetermined. V lost 1 base and J 8 bases, leaving 15 bases between the germline ends. In germline, CDR1 is SGHTA, CDR2 FQGNSA. This CDR3 spans 15 amino acids. CDR3 sequence: CASSLGPSIWDEQFF. DNA for the CDR3: TGTGCCAGCAGCTTAGGACCCTCTATTTGGGATGAGCAGTTCTTC. The full variable domain, with the rest looked up from reference TRBV7-2 and TRBJ2-1, is GAGVSQSPSNKVTEKGKDVELRCDPISGHTALYWYRQSLGQGLEFLIYFQGNSAPDKSGLPSDRFSAERTGGSVSTLTIQRTQQEDSAVYLCASSLGPSIWDEQFFGPGTRLTVL.

This clonotype came up a few times. V gene TRBV5-1 combines with J gene TRBJ1-1; tentatively, D is TRBD1 (6 bases). Germline CDR1 and CDR2: SGHRS and YFSETQ. V was trimmed by 1 base and J by 1 base, leaving 11 bases between them. The CDR3 totals 15 residues. The CDR3 loop is CASSLLGGENTEAFF. CDR3 in DNA: TGCGCCAGCAGCTTGTTAGGGGGGGAGAACACTGAAGCTTTCTTT.

The rearrangement uses TRBV5-1 and TRBJ2-1; 11 bases map to TRBD2. The CDR3 consists of 15 residues. Germline V gene lookup returns CDR1 SGHRS and CDR2 YFSETQ. Trimming took 4 bases from V and 6 from J; bases not matched to a gene: 6. CDR3 sequence reads: CASSTVAGGPNEQFF. The CDR3 coding sequence is TGCGCCAGCAGCACCGTAGCGGGAGGGCCCAATGAGCAGTTCTTC.

This chain connects TRBV12-3 or TRBV12-4 to TRBJ2-2; 11 bases agree with TRBD2. The junction had 3 bases not matched to a gene; V was cut back by 6 bases and J by 3 bases. This CDR3 spans 15 amino acids. CDR3 sequence (DNA): TGTGCCAGCAGCGGACTAGCGGGTGACACCGGGGAGCTGTTTTTT. It codes for CASSGLAGDTGELFF.

The V call is TRBV5-1, the J call TRBJ1-2; D not certain. The CDR3 sequence is 15 residues long. Germline V gene data show CDR1 as SGHRS and CDR2 as YFSETQ. V lost 0 bases to trimming and J lost 0 bases, with 9 bases between them. The DNA for the CDR3 is TGCGCCAGCAGCTTGGATGGCACGGCTAACTATGGCTACACCTTC. Translating it yields CASSLDGTANYGYTF.

The table lists this clonotype with a few counts. V is TRBV20-1 and J is TRBJ2-1; 16 bases match TRBD2. The CDR3 consists of 17 residues. From germline, CDR1 is DFQATT and CDR2 SNEGSKA (reference sequence). J was trimmed by 1 base and V by 7 bases; bases with no gene match: 7. The CDR3 region is CSVKGLAGGRSYNEQFF. CDR3 in DNA: TGCAGTGTTAAGGGACTAGCGGGGGGGAGATCCTACAATGAGCAGTTCTTC.

The sample holds many counts of this clonotype. The rearrangement links TRBV6-5 to TRBJ1-4; 9 positions match TRBD1. V lost 0 bases, J lost 14 bases, and 13 bases stayed unmatched. Germline-derived CDR1 and CDR2 are MNHEY and SVGAGI. This CDR3 has 16 residues. The CDR3 is CASSYSQAWTGDNLFF. Written as DNA, the CDR3 is TGTGCCAGCAGTTACTCGCAAGCTTGGACAGGGGATAATCTGTTTTTT.

In its sample, this clonotype was seen a few times. This rearrangement joins TRBV5-1 to TRBJ2-3; 13 bases map to TRBD2. Germline V gene sequence: CDR1 SGHRS, CDR2 YFSETQ. The CDR3 loop spans 15 amino acids. The junction had 2 bases not matched to a gene; V was cut back by 3 bases and J by 4 bases. The CDR3 DNA sequence: TGCGCCAGCAGCTGGACTAGCGGGGGTTCAGATACGCAGTATTTT. It is translated as CASSWTSGGSDTQYF.

The chain joins TRBV12-3 or TRBV12-4 to TRBJ1-2; a weak D match, TRBD1 (5 bases). Between the trimmed V and J ends, which lost 5 bases and 4 bases, there was a span of 17 bases. CDR3 length: 15 residues. The CDR3 DNA reads TGTGCCAGCAGTATGCGGGACCTGAAGGCCTATGGCTACACCTTC. Protein product: CASSMRDLKAYGYTF.

This clonotype was seen more than once but under ten times. The DNA of the CDR3 is TGTGCCAGCAGCTTCGAGGGCCGCTCCTACAATGAGCAGTTCTTC. This gives the protein CASSFEGRSYNEQFF. The V and J genes are TRBV5-4 and TRBJ2-1; tentatively, D is TRBD2 (5 bases). Per germline, CDR1 SGHNT and CDR2 YYREEE (reference sequence). Trimming stripped 2 bases from V and 0 bases from J, with 9 bases between. CDR3 size: 15 residues.

The chain has TRBV6-1 and TRBJ2-2; 7 nucleotides agree with TRBD1. Germline CDR1 MNHNS, CDR2 SASEGT. The CDR3 consists of 15 residues. J was trimmed by 4 bases and V by 6 bases; bases with no gene match: 8. CDR3 sequence: CASRTLTGATGELFF. Written as DNA, the CDR3 is TGTGCCAGCAGAACCTTAACAGGGGCCACCGGGGAGCTGTTTTTT.

This clonotype showed up just a few times. V usage is TRBV5-1 and J usage is TRBJ2-3, with 7 bases that match TRBD2. The CDR3 is made up of 15 amino acids. The J segment lost 5 bases and the V segment lost 6 bases, leaving 12 bases of the junction unmatched. Looked up from germline, CDR1 is SGHRS and CDR2 is YFSETQ. In DNA form, the CDR3 reads TGCGCCAGCAAACCTAGCGGAGAAGGTGGAGATACGCAGTATTTT. Its translation is CASKPSGEGGDTQYF.

V and J are TRBV6-5 and TRBJ1-1, with unresolved D. V was cut by 2 bases and J by 7 bases, with 20 bases left in between. The CDR3 covers 16 residues. The V gene's germline CDR1 is MNHEY and CDR2 SVGAGI. The CDR3 loop reads CASSYADFRSTVEAFF. For the CDR3, the DNA is TGTGCCAGCAGTTACGCCGATTTTCGGTCGACGGTTGAAGCTTTCTTT.

This clonotype was observed many times. The CDR3 coding sequence is TGCGCCAGCAGCCCCCGCGGGGGCCCCTCCTACAATGAGCAGTTCTTC. Its translation: CASSPRGGPSYNEQFF. The V call is TRBV5-1, the J call TRBJ2-1; a possible D gene is TRBD2 (7 bases). V was clipped by 4 bases and J by 0 bases, with 14 bases between them. The CDR3 runs 16 residues. Germline CDR1 SGHRS, CDR2 YFSETQ.

The gene calls are TRBV20-1 and TRBJ2-5; no clear D. Germline loops: CDR1 DFQATT, CDR2 SNEGSKA (reference sequence). Trimming stripped 4 bases from V and 7 bases from J, with 16 bases between. This CDR3 contains 13 residues. The CDR3 nucleotides read TGCAGTGCTACCTATGACCGGGCAGGGACCCAGTACTTC. Encoded protein: CSATYDRAGTQYF.

Only one count was recorded for this clonotype. The chain employs TRBV11-2 and TRBJ2-4; D might be TRBD2 (6 bases). CDR3 length: 15 residues. Trimming left V 5 bases short and J 7 bases short, with 18 bases between. Germline CDR1 is SGHAT and CDR2 is FQNNGV. The CDR3 region has the DNA TGTGCCAGCAGCCCGGCGGGGTGGGACTCGAACATTCAGTACTTC. It translates to CASSPAGWDSNIQYF.

The V gene is TRBV3-1, the J gene TRBJ2-5, with TRBD2 matching over 8 bases. The CDR3 is made up of 14 amino acids. Germline trimming cut 2 bases from V and 3 bases from J; bases unmatched to any gene: 2. Germline CDR1 LGHDT, CDR2 YNNKEL (reference sequence). CDR3 protein: CASSQPAGEETQYF. The CDR3 region has the DNA TGTGCCAGCAGCCAACCAGCGGGGGAAGAGACCCAGTACTTC.

CDR3 DNA sequence: TGTGCCAGCAGCTCCGAGCGGACAGGGGGCGCCGGCTATGGCTACACCTTC. Translating gives CASSSERTGGAGYGYTF. The chain links TRBV13 to TRBJ1-2; 11 bases fit TRBD1. The CDR3 sequence is 17 residues long. CDR1 and CDR2 from the germline V gene are PRHDT and FYEKMQ (reference sequence). The J segment lost 4 bases and the V segment lost 4 bases, leaving 11 bases of the junction unmatched. Together with reference TRBV13 and TRBJ1-2, the CDR3 gives the full variable domain: AAGVIQSPRHLIKEKRETATLKCYPIPRHDTVYWYQQGPGQDPQFLISFYEKMQSDKGSIPDRFSAQQFSDYHSELNMSSLELGDSALYFCASSSERTGGAGYGYTFGSGTRLTVV.

This chain uses TRBV5-4 with TRBJ1-2; 7 bases map to TRBD1. Trimming cost V 4 bases and J 8 bases; bases outside gene matches: 8. Germline V CDR1 and CDR2: SGHNT, YYREEE (reference sequence). The CDR3 consists of 13 residues. In DNA form, the CDR3 reads TGTGCCAGCAGCCCTACAGGGGAACGCGGCTACACCTTC. Its protein is CASSPTGERGYTF.

This chain uses TRBV5-1 with TRBJ1-1; TRBD1 matches at 7 bases. Germline CDR1 is SGHRS and CDR2 is YFSETQ. The V gene end was trimmed by 2 bases and the J gene end by 8 bases; junction bases not matched to a gene: 6. The CDR3 runs 13 residues. CDR3 residues: CASSLVGGREAFF. In DNA form, the CDR3 reads TGCGCCAGCAGCTTAGTAGGGGGCAGAGAAGCTTTCTTT.

This clonotype was counted between two and nine times. V gene TRBV6-6 combines with J gene TRBJ2-7; 7 nucleotides agree with TRBD1. CDR3 length equals 13 residues. The V gene end was trimmed by 10 bases and the J gene end by 1 base; junction bases not matched to a gene: 7. Germline-derived CDR1 and CDR2 are MNHNY and SVGAGI (reference sequence). The CDR3 coding sequence is TGTGCCACCAAGGACAGGCAATCCTACGAGCAGTACTTC. This codes for CATKDRQSYEQYF.